Listed below are T cell receptor beta chains from one sample, sequenced in a study of T cell responses to AZD1222 COVID-19 vaccine. Sequencing was performed with immunoSEQ multiplex PCR; in TCRdb, only in-frame clones are kept and a portion is missing. The sample yields some 250,000 clones, 90% to 95% seen once. This specimen was peripheral blood, taken 28 days after the second AZD1222 dose. The receptors derive from an adult who received the AZD1222 COVID-19 vaccine. CDR3s include the opening cysteine and the closing phenylalanine or tryptophan. D genes are given only for firm matches. Size is stated for part of the rows, as once, few or many counts, or as a class when the clone is expanded.

D,J,V,size,CDR3,DNA
TRBD1,TRBJ1-2,TRBV11-1,.,CASSSYRGGYTF,TGTGCCAGCAGCTCTTACAGGGGTGGCTACACCTTC
TRBD2,TRBJ2-3,TRBV5-1,.,CASSSRGGANTDTQYF,TGCGCCAGCAGCTCCCGGGGAGGGGCGAACACAGATACGCAGTATTTT
.,TRBJ2-7,TRBV5-1,once,CASSLEEGAQQYF,TGCGCCAGCAGCTTGGAGGAGGGGGCTCAGCAGTACTTC
TRBD2,TRBJ2-3,TRBV20-1,.,CSASWAGGPSSTDTQYF,TGCAGTGCTAGTTGGGCGGGGGGCCCATCTAGCACAGATACGCAGTATTTT
.,TRBJ1-5,TRBV7-8,.,CASSFATDYSNQPQHF,TGTGCCAGCAGCTTCGCGACAGATTATAGCAATCAGCCCCAGCATTTT
.,TRBJ2-7,TRBV3-1/TRBV3-2,.,CASSQALVGAYEQYF,TGTGCCAGCAGCCAAGCCCTCGTAGGTGCCTACGAGCAGTACTTC
TRBD1,TRBJ1-2,TRBV5-1,.,CASRPGQQEGNTF,TGCGCCAGCAGACCGGGACAGCAAGAGGGCAACACCTTC
.,TRBJ1-1,TRBV3-1/TRBV3-2,.,CASSQDHSRHTEAFF,TGTGCCAGCAGCCAAGATCACAGCCGGCACACTGAAGCTTTCTTT
.,TRBJ1-5,TRBV15,.,CATTRTHNQPQHF,TGTGCCACCACCCGGACCCACAATCAGCCCCAGCATTTT
TRBD2,TRBJ2-1,TRBV9,once,CASSYGLAEPNEQFF,TGTGCCAGCAGCTACGGACTAGCGGAACCGAATGAGCAGTTCTTC